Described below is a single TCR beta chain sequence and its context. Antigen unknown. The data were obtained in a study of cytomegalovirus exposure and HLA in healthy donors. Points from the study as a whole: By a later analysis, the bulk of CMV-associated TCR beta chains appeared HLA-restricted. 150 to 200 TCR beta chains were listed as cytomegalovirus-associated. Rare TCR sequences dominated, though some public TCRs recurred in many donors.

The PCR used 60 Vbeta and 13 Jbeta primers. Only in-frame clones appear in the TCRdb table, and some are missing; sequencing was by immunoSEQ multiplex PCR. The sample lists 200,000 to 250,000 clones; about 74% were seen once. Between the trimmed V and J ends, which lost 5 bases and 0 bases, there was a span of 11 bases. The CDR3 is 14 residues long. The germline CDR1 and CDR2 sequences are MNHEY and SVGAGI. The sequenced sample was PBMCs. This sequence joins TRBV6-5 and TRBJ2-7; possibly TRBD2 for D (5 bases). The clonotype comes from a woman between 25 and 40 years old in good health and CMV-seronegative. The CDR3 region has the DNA TGTGCCAGCAGTACCAGCGGCTTCTCCTACGAGCAGTACTTC. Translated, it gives CASSTSGFSYEQYF.